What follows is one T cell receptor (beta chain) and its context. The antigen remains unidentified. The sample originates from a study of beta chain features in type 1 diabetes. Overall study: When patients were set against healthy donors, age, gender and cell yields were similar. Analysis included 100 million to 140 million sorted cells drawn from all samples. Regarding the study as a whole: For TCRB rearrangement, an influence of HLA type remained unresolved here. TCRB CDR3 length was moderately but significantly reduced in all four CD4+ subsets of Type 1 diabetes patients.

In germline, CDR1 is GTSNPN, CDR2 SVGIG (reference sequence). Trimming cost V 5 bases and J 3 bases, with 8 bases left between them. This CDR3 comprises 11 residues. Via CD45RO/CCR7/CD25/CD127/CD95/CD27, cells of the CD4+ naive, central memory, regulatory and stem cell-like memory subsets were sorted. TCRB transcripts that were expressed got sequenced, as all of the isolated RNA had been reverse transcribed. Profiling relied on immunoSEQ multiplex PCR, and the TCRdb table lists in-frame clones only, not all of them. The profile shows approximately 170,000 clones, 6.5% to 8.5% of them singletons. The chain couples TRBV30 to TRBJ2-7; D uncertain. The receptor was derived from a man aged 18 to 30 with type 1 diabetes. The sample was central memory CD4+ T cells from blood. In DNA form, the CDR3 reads TGTGCCTGGGGTGCGTACTACGAGCAGTACTTC. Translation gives CAWGAYYEQYF.